Listed below are T cell receptor beta chains from one sample, sequenced in a study of T-cell reconstitution after alpha-beta-depleted transplantation in children. TCRdb itself ran the PCR reads through MiXCR, one entry per CDR3 protein. This sample has just under 150,000 distinct CDR3 sequences, with 7.5% to 9% found just once. The starting material was PBMCs, mostly from graft donor cells, obtained 180 days after TCRalphabeta/CD19-depleted stem cell transplant. The receptors come from a female patient aged 2 to 10 who had a stem cell transplant for congenital amegakaryocytic thrombocytopenia, so the T cells may come from the graft donor. CDR3s include the opening cysteine and the closing phenylalanine or tryptophan. The D gene is left open where the match is weak. Clone size is not always given. Where it is, it says once, few, many or a class for expanded clones.

v_call,clone_size,d_call,j_call,cdr3_aa,cdr3_nt
TRBV20-1,few,TRBD2,TRBJ2-1,CSAHPPVNSGSSYNEQFF,TGCAGTGCTCATCCTCCGGTAAATAGCGGGAGCTCCTACAATGAGCAGTTCTTC
TRBV7-2,many,TRBD1,TRBJ1-1,CASSSTGGRGPRAFF,TGTGCCAGCAGCTCCACCGGGGGCAGGGGGCCTAGGGCTTTCTTT
TRBV29-1,many,NA,TRBJ1-3,CSVVNTAGNTIYF,TGCAGCGTTGTAAATACAGCTGGAAACACCATATATTTT
TRBV28,many,TRBD2,TRBJ2-1,CASSGRGGLVWNEQFF,TGTGCCAGCAGTGGACGCGGGGGACTAGTTTGGAATGAGCAGTTCTTC
TRBV3-1,few,NA,TRBJ2-6,CASSRPSGGAGANVLTF,TGTGCCAGCAGCCGTCCCTCAGGGGGGGCTGGGGCCAACGTCCTGACTTTC
TRBV5-1,NA,TRBD1,TRBJ2-7,CASSLTGGTYEQYF,TGCGCCAGCAGCCTGACAGGGGGTACCTACGAGCAGTACTTC
TRBV3-1,many,NA,TRBJ1-2,CASSQVDGNYYGYTF,TGTGCCAGCAGCCAAGTCGACGGGAATTACTATGGCTACACCTTC
TRBV12-3/TRBV12-4,many,TRBD1,TRBJ1-2,CASSLLTGVYGYTF,TGTGCCAGCAGTTTACTAACAGGGGTCTATGGCTACACCTTC
TRBV5-1,many,NA,TRBJ1-1,CASSLAGVGTEAFF,TGCGCCAGCAGCTTGGCTGGTGTTGGCACTGAAGCTTTCTTT
TRBV12-3/TRBV12-4,NA,NA,TRBJ1-2,CASSVGVINYGYTF,TGTGCCAGCAGTGTTGGCGTTATAAACTATGGCTACACCTTC
TRBV9,many,NA,TRBJ1-1,CASGGRNTEAFF,TGTGCCAGCGGGGGACGGAACACTGAAGCTTTCTTT
TRBV28,many,NA,TRBJ1-4,CASTRLSNEKLFF,TGTGCCAGCACTCGCTTGTCCAATGAAAAACTGTTTTTT
TRBV29-1,many,TRBD2,TRBJ2-5,CSVRSGSSQETQYF,TGCAGCGTCCGTAGCGGGAGTAGCCAAGAGACCCAGTACTTC
TRBV5-1,few,TRBD1,TRBJ2-7,CASSLGDRAHEQYF,TGCGCCAGCAGCTTGGGGGACAGGGCCCACGAGCAGTACTTC
TRBV25-1,many,NA,TRBJ2-7,CASRIQPSHSSGEQYF,TGTGCCAGCAGGATCCAACCGTCCCATAGCTCGGGGGAGCAGTACTTC
TRBV29-1,many,NA,TRBJ1-2,CSVEERQGSGYTF,TGCAGCGTTGAGGAGCGGCAGGGGAGCGGCTACACCTTC
TRBV29-1,NA,NA,TRBJ1-3,CSVSGTESGNTIYF,TGCAGCGTATCCGGGACCGAGTCTGGAAACACCATATATTTT
TRBV5-6,few,NA,TRBJ2-2,CASSVVDIHTGELFF,TGTGCCAGCAGCGTGGTCGATATCCACACCGGGGAGCTGTTTTTT
TRBV20-1,NA,NA,TRBJ1-2,CSANRINYGYTF,TGCAGTGCTAACAGGATCAACTATGGCTACACCTTC
TRBV2,few,NA,TRBJ2-5,CASRKRRGQETQYF,TGTGCCAGCAGAAAAAGACGGGGTCAAGAGACCCAGTACTTC
TRBV9,NA,NA,TRBJ2-2,CASSVDGELFF,TGTGCCAGCAGCGTAGACGGGGAGCTGTTTTTT
TRBV7-7,NA,TRBD2,TRBJ2-5,CASSSRTSGRGGETQYF,TGTGCCAGCAGCTCCCGGACTAGCGGGAGAGGGGGGGAGACCCAGTACTTC
TRBV20-1,NA,TRBD2,TRBJ2-1,CSASLSSGRALLIEQFF,TGCAGTGCTAGTCTGTCCAGCGGGAGAGCCCTTTTGATCGAGCAGTTCTTC
TRBV6-5,many,TRBD1,TRBJ1-2,CASSSLTGVNYGYTF,TGTGCCAGCAGTTCCTTAACAGGGGTCAACTATGGCTACACCTTC
TRBV5-8,few,TRBD1,TRBJ2-2,CASSSDRGFTGELFF,TGTGCCAGCAGCTCGGACAGGGGGTTCACCGGGGAGCTGTTTTTT
TRBV20-1,few,NA,TRBJ1-6,CSARGGFRLNSPLHF,TGCAGTGCTAGAGGGGGGTTTCGTCTTAATTCACCCCTCCACTTT
TRBV12-3/TRBV12-4,many,TRBD2,TRBJ2-3,CASYPSGERDTQYF,TGTGCCAGCTACCCTAGCGGGGAACGAGATACGCAGTATTTT
TRBV5-1,few,NA,TRBJ2-5,CASSSRKFTGTWQETQYF,TGCGCCAGCAGCAGTAGGAAATTTACCGGTACCTGGCAAGAGACCCAGTACTTC
TRBV19,many,TRBD1,TRBJ2-2,CASSRGLSTGELFF,TGTGCCAGTAGCAGGGGGCTGAGCACCGGGGAGCTGTTTTTT
TRBV11-2,many,NA,TRBJ2-3,CASSLVGTPADTQYF,TGTGCCAGCAGCTTAGTTGGGACCCCGGCAGATACGCAGTATTTT
TRBV20-1,many,TRBD1,TRBJ1-2,CSAGGTARANYGYTF,TGCAGTGCTGGCGGGACAGCGAGAGCTAACTATGGCTACACCTTC
TRBV20-1,many,NA,TRBJ2-7,CSARDHEQYF,TGCAGTGCTAGAGACCACGAGCAGTACTTC
TRBV12-3/TRBV12-4,many,NA,TRBJ1-3,CASRGRTDLPGNTIYF,TGTGCCAGCAGAGGTCGGACCGACCTTCCTGGAAACACCATATATTTT
TRBV10-3,NA,NA,TRBJ2-1,CATTLKRAGRRDYNEQFF,TGTGCCACCACATTGAAAAGGGCAGGCCGACGTGATTACAATGAGCAGTTCTTC
TRBV7-8,NA,NA,TRBJ1-2,CASSLARAGPWIRGGYTF,TGTGCCAGCAGCTTAGCGCGGGCAGGGCCATGGATTCGGGGTGGCTACACCTTC
TRBV20-1,many,TRBD2,TRBJ2-5,CSAGPGLAVQETQYF,TGCAGTGCTGGACCGGGACTAGCGGTTCAAGAGACCCAGTACTTC
TRBV29-1,few,NA,TRBJ1-2,CSVEGQGQLCTF,TGCAGCGTTGAAGGGCAGGGTCAATTGTGCACCTTC
TRBV28,NA,NA,TRBJ2-2,CASSLMGSGNTGELFF,TGTGCCAGCAGTTTGATGGGTAGTGGGAACACCGGGGAGCTGTTTTTT
TRBV20-1,many,TRBD2,TRBJ2-7,CSARDWRESYEQYF,TGCAGTGCTAGAGATTGGCGGGAGTCCTACGAGCAGTACTTC
TRBV6-5,many,TRBD1,TRBJ2-6,CASSYLRTGPSGANVLTF,TGTGCCAGCAGTTACCTCCGGACAGGTCCCTCTGGGGCCAACGTCCTGACTTTC
TRBV28,many,NA,TRBJ1-2,CASSKSGPNYGYTF,TGTGCCAGCAGTAAATCAGGACCCAACTATGGCTACACCTTC
TRBV2,many,TRBD2,TRBJ2-1,CAIQKEASGLNEQFF,TGTGCCATCCAGAAGGAGGCTAGCGGGCTTAATGAGCAGTTCTTC